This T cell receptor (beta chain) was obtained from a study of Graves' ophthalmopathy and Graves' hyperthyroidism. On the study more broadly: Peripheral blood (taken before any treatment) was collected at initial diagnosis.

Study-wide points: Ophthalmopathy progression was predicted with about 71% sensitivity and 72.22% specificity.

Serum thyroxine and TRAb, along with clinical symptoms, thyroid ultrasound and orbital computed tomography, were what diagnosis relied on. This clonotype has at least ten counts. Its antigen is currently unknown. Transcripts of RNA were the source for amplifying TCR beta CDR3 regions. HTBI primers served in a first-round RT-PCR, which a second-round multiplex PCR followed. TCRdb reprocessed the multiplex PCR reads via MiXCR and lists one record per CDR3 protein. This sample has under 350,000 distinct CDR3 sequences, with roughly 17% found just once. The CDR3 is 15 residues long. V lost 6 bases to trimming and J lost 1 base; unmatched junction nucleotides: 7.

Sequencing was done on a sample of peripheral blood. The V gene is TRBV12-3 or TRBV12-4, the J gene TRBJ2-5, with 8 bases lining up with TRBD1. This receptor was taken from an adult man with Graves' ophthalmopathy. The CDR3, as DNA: TGTGCCAGCAGCGAGACAGGGGCCCGCCAAGAGACCCAGTACTTC. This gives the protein CASSETGARQETQYF.